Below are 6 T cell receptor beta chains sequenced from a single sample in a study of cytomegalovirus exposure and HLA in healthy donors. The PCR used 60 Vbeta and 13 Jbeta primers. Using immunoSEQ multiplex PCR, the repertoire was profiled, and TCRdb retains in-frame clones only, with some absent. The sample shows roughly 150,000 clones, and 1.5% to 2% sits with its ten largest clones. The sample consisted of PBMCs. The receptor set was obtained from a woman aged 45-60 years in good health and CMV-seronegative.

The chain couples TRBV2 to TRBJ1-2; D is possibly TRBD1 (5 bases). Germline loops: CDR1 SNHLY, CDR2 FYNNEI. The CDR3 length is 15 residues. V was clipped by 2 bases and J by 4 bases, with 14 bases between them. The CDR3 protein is CASSELRQGLYGYTF. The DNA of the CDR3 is TGTGCCAGCAGTGAACTTCGGCAGGGCCTCTATGGCTACACCTTC. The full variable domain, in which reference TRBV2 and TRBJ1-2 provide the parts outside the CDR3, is EPEVTQTPSHQVTQMGQEVILRCVPISNHLYFYWYRQILGQKVEFLVSFYNNEISEKSEIFDDQFSVERPDGSNFTLKIRSTKLEDSAMYFCASSELRQGLYGYTFGSGTRLTVV.

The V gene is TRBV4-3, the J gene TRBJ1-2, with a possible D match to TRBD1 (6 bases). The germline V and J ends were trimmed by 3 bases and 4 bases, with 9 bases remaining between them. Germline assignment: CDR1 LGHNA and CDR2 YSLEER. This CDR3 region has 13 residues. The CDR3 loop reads CASSQDRSYGYTF. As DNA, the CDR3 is TGCGCCAGCAGCCAGGACAGATCCTATGGCTACACCTTC.

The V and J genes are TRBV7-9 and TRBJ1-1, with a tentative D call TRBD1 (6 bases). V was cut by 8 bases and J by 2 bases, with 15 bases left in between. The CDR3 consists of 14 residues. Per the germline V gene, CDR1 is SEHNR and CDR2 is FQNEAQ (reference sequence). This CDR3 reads CASGRGGLNTEAFF. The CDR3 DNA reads TGTGCCAGCGGGAGGGGGGGGCTAAACACTGAAGCTTTCTTT.

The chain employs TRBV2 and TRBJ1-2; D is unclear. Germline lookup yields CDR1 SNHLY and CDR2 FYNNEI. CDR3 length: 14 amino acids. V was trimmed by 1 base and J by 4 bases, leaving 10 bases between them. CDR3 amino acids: CASSEGGEPYGYTF. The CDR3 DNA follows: TGTGCCAGCAGTGAAGGTGGGGAGCCCTATGGCTACACCTTC. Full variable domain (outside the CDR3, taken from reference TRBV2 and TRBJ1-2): EPEVTQTPSHQVTQMGQEVILRCVPISNHLYFYWYRQILGQKVEFLVSFYNNEISEKSEIFDDQFSVERPDGSNFTLKIRSTKLEDSAMYFCASSEGGEPYGYTFGSGTRLTVV.

In DNA, the CDR3 is TGTGCCAGCAGTAGACTAGCGGGGGACCACAATGAGCAGTTCTTC. This translates into CASSRLAGDHNEQFF. The rearrangement uses TRBV6-6 and TRBJ2-1; 12 nucleotides agree with TRBD2. There are 15 residues in the CDR3. Germline CDR1 is MNHNY and CDR2 is SVGAGI (reference sequence). With V trimmed by 5 bases and J by 5 bases, 4 bases remained unmatched.

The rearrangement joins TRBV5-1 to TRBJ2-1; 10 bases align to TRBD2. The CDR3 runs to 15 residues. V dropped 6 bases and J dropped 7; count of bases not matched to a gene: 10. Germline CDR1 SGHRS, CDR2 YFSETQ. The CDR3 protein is CASTLRASGGNEQFF. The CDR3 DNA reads TGCGCCAGCACCCTAAGGGCTAGCGGGGGTAATGAGCAGTTCTTC.